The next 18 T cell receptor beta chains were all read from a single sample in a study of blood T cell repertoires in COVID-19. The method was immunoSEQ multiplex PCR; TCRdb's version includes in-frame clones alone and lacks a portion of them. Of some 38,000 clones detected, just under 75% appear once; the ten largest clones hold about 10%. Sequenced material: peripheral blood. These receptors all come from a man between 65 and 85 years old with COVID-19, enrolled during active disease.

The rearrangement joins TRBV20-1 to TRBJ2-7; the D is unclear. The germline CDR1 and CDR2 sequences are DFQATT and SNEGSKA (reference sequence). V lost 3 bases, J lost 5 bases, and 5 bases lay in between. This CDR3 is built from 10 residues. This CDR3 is CSASSHEQYF. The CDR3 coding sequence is TGCAGTGCTAGTAGCCACGAGCAGTACTTC.

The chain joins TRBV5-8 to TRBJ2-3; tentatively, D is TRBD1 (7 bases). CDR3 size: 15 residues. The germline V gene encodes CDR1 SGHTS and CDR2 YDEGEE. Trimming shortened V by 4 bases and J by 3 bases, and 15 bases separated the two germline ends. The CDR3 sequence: CASSRGVDRTDTQYF. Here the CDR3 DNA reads TGTGCCAGCAGCAGGGGGGTGGACAGGACAGATACGCAGTATTTT. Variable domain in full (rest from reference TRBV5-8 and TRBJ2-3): EAGVTQSPTHLIKTRGQQATLRCSPISGHTSVYWYQQALGLGLQFLLWYDEGEERNRGNFPPRFSGRQFPNYSSELNVNALELEDSALYLCASSRGVDRTDTQYFGPGTRLTVL.

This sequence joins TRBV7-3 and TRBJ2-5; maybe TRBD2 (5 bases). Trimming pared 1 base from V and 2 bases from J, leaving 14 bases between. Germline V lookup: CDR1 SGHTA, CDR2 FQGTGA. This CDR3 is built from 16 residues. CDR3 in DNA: TGTGCCAGCAGCTTAAAATTAGGGTCGGGACAAGAGACCCAGTACTTC. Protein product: CASSLKLGSGQETQYF.

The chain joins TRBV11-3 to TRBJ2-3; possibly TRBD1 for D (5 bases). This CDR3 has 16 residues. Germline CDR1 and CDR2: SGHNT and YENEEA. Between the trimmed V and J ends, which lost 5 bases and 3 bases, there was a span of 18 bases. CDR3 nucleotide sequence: TGTGCCAGCAGCGACGGTCGCTCAGGGTCAACAGATACGCAGTATTTT. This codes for CASSDGRSGSTDTQYF.

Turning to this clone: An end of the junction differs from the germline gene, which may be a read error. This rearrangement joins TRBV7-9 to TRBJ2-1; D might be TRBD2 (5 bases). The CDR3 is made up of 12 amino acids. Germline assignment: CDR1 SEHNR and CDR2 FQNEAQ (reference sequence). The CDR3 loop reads CASSSSYSEQFF. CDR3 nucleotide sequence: TGTGCCAGCAGCTCTAGCTACAGTGAGCAGTTCTTC.

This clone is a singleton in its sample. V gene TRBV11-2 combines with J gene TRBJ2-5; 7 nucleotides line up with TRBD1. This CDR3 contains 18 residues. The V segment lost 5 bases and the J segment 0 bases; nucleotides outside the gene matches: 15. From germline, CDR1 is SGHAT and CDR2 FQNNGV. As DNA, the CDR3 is TGTGCCAGCAGCACCGGGACAGCGTATTATAGAAACCAAGAGACCCAGTACTTC. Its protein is CASSTGTAYYRNQETQYF.

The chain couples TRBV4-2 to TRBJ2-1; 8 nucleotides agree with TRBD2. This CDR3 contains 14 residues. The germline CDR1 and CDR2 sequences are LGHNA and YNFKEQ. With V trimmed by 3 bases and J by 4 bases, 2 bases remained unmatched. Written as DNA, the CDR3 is TGTGCCAGCAGCCATTCTAGCGGGTACAATGAGCAGTTCTTC. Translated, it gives CASSHSSGYNEQFF.

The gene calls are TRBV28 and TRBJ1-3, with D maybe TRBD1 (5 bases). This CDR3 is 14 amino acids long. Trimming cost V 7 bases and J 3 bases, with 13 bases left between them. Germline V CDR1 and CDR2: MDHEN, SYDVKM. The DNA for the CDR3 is TGTGCCAGCAACCTGGGGGGATATGGAAACACCATATATTTT. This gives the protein CASNLGGYGNTIYF.

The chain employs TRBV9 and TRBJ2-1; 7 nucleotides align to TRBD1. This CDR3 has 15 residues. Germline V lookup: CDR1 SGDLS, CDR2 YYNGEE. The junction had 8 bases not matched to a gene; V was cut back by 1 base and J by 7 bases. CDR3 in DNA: TGTGCCAGCAGCGTACGGGTACAGGGGAAAAATGAGCAGTTCTTC. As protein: CASSVRVQGKNEQFF.

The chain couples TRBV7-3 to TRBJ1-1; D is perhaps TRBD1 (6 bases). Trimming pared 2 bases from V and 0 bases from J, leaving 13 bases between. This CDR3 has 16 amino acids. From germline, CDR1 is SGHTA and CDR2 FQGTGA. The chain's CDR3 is CASSLGGRGMNTEAFF. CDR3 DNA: TGTGCCAGCAGCTTAGGAGGCAGGGGCATGAACACTGAAGCTTTCTTT. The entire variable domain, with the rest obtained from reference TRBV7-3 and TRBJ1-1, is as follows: GAGVSQTPSNKVTEKGKYVELRCDPISGHTALYWYRQSLGQGPEFLIYFQGTGAADDSGLPNDRFFAVRPEGSVSTLKIQRTERGDSAVYLCASSLGGRGMNTEAFFGQGTRLTVV.

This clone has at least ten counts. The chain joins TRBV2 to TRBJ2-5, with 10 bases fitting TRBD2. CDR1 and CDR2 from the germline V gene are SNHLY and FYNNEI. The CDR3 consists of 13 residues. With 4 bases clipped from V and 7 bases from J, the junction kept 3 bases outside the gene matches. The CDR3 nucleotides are TGTGCCAGCAGTGGAGCGGGAGGGCGGACCCAGTACTTC. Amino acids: CASSGAGGRTQYF.

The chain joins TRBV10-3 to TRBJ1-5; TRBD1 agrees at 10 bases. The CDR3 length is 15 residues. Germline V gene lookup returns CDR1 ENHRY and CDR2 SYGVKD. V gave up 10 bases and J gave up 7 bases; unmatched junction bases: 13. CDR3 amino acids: CASRDRGSPGQPQHF. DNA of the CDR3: TGTGCCAGCCGGGACAGGGGTTCTCCGGGGCAGCCCCAGCATTTT.

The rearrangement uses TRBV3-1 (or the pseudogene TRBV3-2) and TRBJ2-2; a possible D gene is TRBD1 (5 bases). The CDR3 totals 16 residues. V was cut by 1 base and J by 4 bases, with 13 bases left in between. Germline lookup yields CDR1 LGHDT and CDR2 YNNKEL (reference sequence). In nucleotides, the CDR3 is TGTGCCAGCAGCCAAGGACCCCCAGGGTGCACCGGGGAGCTGTTTTTT. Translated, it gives CASSQGPPGCTGELFF.

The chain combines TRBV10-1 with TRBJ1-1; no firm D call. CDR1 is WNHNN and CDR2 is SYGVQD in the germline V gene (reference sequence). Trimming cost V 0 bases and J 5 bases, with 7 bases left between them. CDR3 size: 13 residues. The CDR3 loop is CASSESVVTEAFF. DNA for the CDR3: TGCGCCAGCAGTGAGTCGGTAGTGACTGAAGCTTTCTTT.

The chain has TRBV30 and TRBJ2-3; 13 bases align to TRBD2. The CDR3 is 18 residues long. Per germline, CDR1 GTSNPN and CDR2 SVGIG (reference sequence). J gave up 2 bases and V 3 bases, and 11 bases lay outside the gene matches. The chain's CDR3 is CAWSGLAGASTTTDTQYF. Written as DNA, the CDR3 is TGTGCCTGGAGCGGACTAGCGGGAGCATCGACCACCACAGATACGCAGTATTTT.

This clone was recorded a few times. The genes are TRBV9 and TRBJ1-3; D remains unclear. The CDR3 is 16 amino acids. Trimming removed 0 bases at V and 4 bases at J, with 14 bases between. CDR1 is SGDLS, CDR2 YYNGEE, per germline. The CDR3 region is CASSVGELAAGNTIYF. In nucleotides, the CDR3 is TGTGCCAGCAGCGTAGGGGAGCTGGCGGCCGGAAACACCATATATTTT.

CDR3 sequence reads: CASSIPGVDEQFF. CDR3 sequence (DNA): TGTGCCAGTAGTATCCCAGGGGTCGATGAGCAGTTCTTC. The genes are TRBV19 and TRBJ2-1; a weak D match, TRBD1 (6 bases). CDR3 length: 13 residues. V lost 3 bases to trimming and J lost 8 bases, with 11 bases between them. The germline CDR1 and CDR2 sequences are LNHDA and SQIVND (reference sequence).

The CDR3 is CATSDSPQGMNTEAFF. DNA for the CDR3: TGTGCCACCAGTGATTCGCCACAGGGGATGAACACTGAAGCTTTCTTT. The V call is TRBV24-1, the J call TRBJ1-1; 7 bases align to TRBD1. Losses at the gene ends were 2 bases for V and 0 bases for J; bases not matched to a gene: 5. The CDR3 runs 16 residues. The V gene's germline CDR1 is KGHDR and CDR2 SFDVKD.